Included here is one T cell receptor beta chain sequence, with context. Participant ages covered about 18 to 89 years across 24 US areas. Within the 2 weeks before study entry, each person in the exposed group met a COVID-19 case. This entry is derived from a study of blood T cell repertoires in COVID-19. Looking at the study overall: PBMCs, B-cell-depleted T cells, or T cells were the source of the cDNA or gDNA that made up the material.

Clones were sequenced by immunoSEQ multiplex PCR, and TCRdb holds only the in-frame ones, with some missing. The sample includes about 270,000 clones, 75% to 95% seen only once; the top ten take approximately 2.7%. The source of this sequence is a man aged 35 to 55 who had been exposed to COVID-19. The material sequenced was PBMCs or T cells enriched from blood (not recorded which).

The CDR3 bases are TGTGCCAGCAGTTCCGCGGACATCAAATACTATGGCTACACCTTC. This gives the protein CASSSADIKYYGYTF. The chain combines TRBV6-5 with TRBJ1-2; D possibly corresponds to TRBD1 (5 bases). Germline CDR1 MNHEY, CDR2 SVGAGI. The V and J ends lost 4 bases and 3 bases respectively, with 15 bases between them. The CDR3 extends over 15 amino acids.